Presented here are 32 T cell receptor beta chains from one specimen sequenced in a study of blood T cells in healthy people across ages. PCR was performed a second time for about 6 to 12 cycles using a sample-barcoded 5' primer and a J-beta primer mix. One entry per CDR3 protein results from TCRdb running MiXCR on the 5' RACE reads. The sample records roughly 1.6 million distinct CDR3 sequences, about 32% being singletons. Sequenced material: blood. The receptors here all came from a woman aged 25 to 39 in good health.

This clonotype turned up a few times. The chain links TRBV7-8 to TRBJ2-7, with D tentatively TRBD2 (5 bases). This CDR3 is 18 amino acids long. Germline V CDR1 and CDR2: SGHVS, FQNEAQ. V was trimmed by 1 base and J by 1 base, leaving 20 bases between them. The CDR3 region is CASSLESSLGGSSYEQYF. CDR3 DNA: TGTGCCAGCAGCTTAGAGTCAAGCCTCGGCGGGTCTTCCTACGAGCAGTACTTC. Full variable domain (remainder filled in from reference TRBV7-8 and TRBJ2-7): GAGVSQSPRYKVAKRGQDVALRCDPISGHVSLFWYQQALGQGPEFLTYFQNEAQLDKSGLPSDRFFAERPEGSVSTLKIQRTQQEDSAVYLCASSLESSLGGSSYEQYFGPGTRLTVT.

The V call is TRBV20-1, the J call TRBJ2-5; D is uncertain. CDR1 is DFQATT, CDR2 SNEGSKA, per germline (reference sequence). This CDR3 has 13 residues. V dropped 1 base and J dropped 2 bases, with 8 bases sitting between them. The CDR3 reads CSARAEQQETQYF. The CDR3 DNA sequence: TGCAGTGCTAGAGCGGAACAGCAAGAGACCCAGTACTTC.

A remark on this clonotype: One junction end does not reproduce the germline sequence, and a read error may be involved. V is TRBV25-1 and J is TRBJ1-1; D is ambiguous. CDR1 MGHDK and CDR2 SYGVNS come from the germline V gene. This CDR3 region has 13 residues. The CDR3 loop is CASSITVNTGAFF. In nucleotides, the CDR3 is TGTGCCAGCAGTATAACAGTGAACACTGGAGCTTTCTTT.

The chain joins TRBV6-5 to TRBJ2-1, with D unclear. CDR1 is MNHEY and CDR2 is SVGAGI in the germline V gene. There are 12 residues in the CDR3. The V gene lost 9 bases and the J gene lost 5 bases, with 11 bases spanning the gap. In DNA form, the CDR3 reads TGTGCCAGTTTCAGATTTGACAATGAGCAGTTCTTC. Encoded protein: CASFRFDNEQFF.

The chain has TRBV7-9 and TRBJ2-7, with 7 nucleotides matching TRBD1. CDR1 is SEHNR and CDR2 is FQNEAQ in the germline V gene (reference sequence). V was clipped by 4 bases and J by 3 bases; unmatched bases: 12. This CDR3 region has 16 residues. The CDR3 bases are TGTGCCAGCAGCTCAAACACCGGGACAGTCAGCTACGAGCAGTACTTC. As protein: CASSSNTGTVSYEQYF. Using reference TRBV7-9 and TRBJ2-7 for the parts outside the CDR3, the full variable domain is DTGVSQNPRHKITKRGQNVTFRCDPISEHNRLYWYRQTLGQGPEFLTYFQNEAQLEKSRLLSDRFSAERPKGSFSTLEIQRTEQGDSAMYLCASSSNTGTVSYEQYFGPGTRLTVT.

This chain uses TRBV5-1 with TRBJ2-1; D tentatively reads TRBD1 or TRBD2 (6 bases each). The V end was cut by 2 bases, the J end by 0 bases, with 18 bases between. The CDR3 is made up of 18 amino acids. In germline, CDR1 is SGHRS, CDR2 YFSETQ. The CDR3 is CASSFLGQIGSSYNEQFF. The CDR3 coding sequence is TGCGCCAGCAGCTTTTTAGGACAGATCGGGAGCTCCTACAATGAGCAGTTCTTC.

The chain has TRBV12-3 or TRBV12-4 and TRBJ1-5; 8 bases map to TRBD1. This CDR3 is built from 14 residues. V lost 7 bases and J lost 5; bases outside the gene matches: 7. The CDR3 loop is CASTPGTGYQPQHF. The CDR3 DNA sequence: TGTGCCAGCACGCCCGGGACAGGCTATCAGCCCCAGCATTTT.

The chain is built from TRBV30 and TRBJ1-4; D is undetermined. Trimming cost V 5 bases and J 8 bases, with 9 bases left between them. The CDR3 contains 11 residues. Germline values: CDR1 GTSNPN, CDR2 SVGIG (reference sequence). The CDR3 nucleotides read TGTGCCTGGGCTACACTGGAAAAACTGTTTTTT. It translates to CAWATLEKLFF.

This clonotype appeared a few times. At one end, the junction sequence differs from germline, possibly due to a read error. The genes are TRBV20-1 and TRBJ2-1, with a possible D match to TRBD2 (5 bases). Germline CDR1 and CDR2: DFQATT and SNEGSKA (reference sequence). CDR3 length: 12 residues. For the CDR3, the DNA is TGCAGGGCTAGTGACTACTACAATGAGCAGTTCTTC. It is translated as CRASDYYNEQFF.

This chain joins TRBV20-1 and TRBJ2-3, with 10 bases identical to TRBD2. From germline, CDR1 is DFQATT and CDR2 SNEGSKA (reference sequence). The CDR3 extends over 17 amino acids. With 0 bases clipped from V and 5 bases from J, the junction kept 11 bases outside the gene matches. CDR3 bases: TGCAGTGCTAGAGATCGTCTAGCGGGGGCCTTCGGAGATACGCAGTATTTT. Translated: CSARDRLAGAFGDTQYF.

For this clonotype: A much larger clone sits a single nucleotide away, making a read error possible. The chain links TRBV29-1 to TRBJ2-1, with 7 bases matching TRBD1. The CDR3 totals 14 residues. Germline V lookup: CDR1 SQVTM, CDR2 ANQGSEA. With 6 bases clipped from V and 8 bases from J, the junction kept 13 bases outside the gene matches. For the CDR3, the DNA is TGCAGCGTGAACCCAACGGGACAGCACGATGAGCAGTTCTTC. Residues: CSVNPTGQHDEQFF.

DNA for the CDR3: TGTGCCAGCAGGACGGCGGGGAGTGGCTACACCTTC. Protein product: CASRTAGSGYTF. The chain has TRBV27 and TRBJ1-2, with unresolved D. Trimming cost V 6 bases and J 7 bases, with 12 bases left between them. The CDR3 contains 12 residues. The germline gives CDR1 MNHEY, CDR2 SMNVEV (reference sequence).

In regard to this clonotype: Relative to the germline gene, one junction end is altered; a read error may explain this. The chain carries TRBV5-1 and TRBJ2-3; D uncertain. The CDR3 length is 15 residues. CDR1 SGHRS and CDR2 YFSETQ come from the germline V gene. The CDR3 protein is CAGSLESRNTDTQYF. In nucleotides, the CDR3 is TGCGCCGGCAGCTTGGAGTCGAGGAACACAGATACGCAGTATTTT. Complete variable domain (other parts from reference TRBV5-1 and TRBJ2-3): KAGVTQTPRYLIKTRGQQVTLSCSPISGHRSVSWYQQTPGQGLQFLFEYFSETQRNKGNFPGRFSGRQFSNSRSEMNVSTLELGDSALYLCAGSLESRNTDTQYFGPGTRLTVL.

The gene calls are TRBV15 and TRBJ1-2; TRBD1 matches at 12 bases. In germline, CDR1 is LNHNV, CDR2 YYDKDF (reference sequence). The CDR3 runs to 17 residues. The ends lost 1 base at V and 0 bases at J; junction bases unmatched: 3. This CDR3 reads CATSRAGQGASNYGYTF. CDR3 nucleotides: TGTGCCACCAGCAGAGCGGGACAGGGGGCATCTAACTATGGCTACACCTTC.

This clonotype came up many times. This sequence joins TRBV21-1 and TRBJ2-5; the tabulated D call, TRBD2, remains unverified against the DNA. TRBV21-1 is tagged as a pseudogene. The CDR3 is 15 amino acids. The CDR3 sequence: CASSRTSGYQETQYF. The CDR3 nucleotides read TGTGCCAGCAGCCGGACTAGCGGGTACCAAGAGACCCAGTACTTC.

This clonotype showed up many times. The CDR3 coding sequence is TGTGCCAGCAGTTACGACAGGGGCTCCTACAATGAGCAGTTCTTC. This encodes CASSYDRGSYNEQFF. The rearrangement links TRBV7-3 to TRBJ2-1; 8 positions match TRBD1. V shed 6 bases and J 0 bases; nucleotides not matched to a gene: 4. CDR1 SGHTA and CDR2 FQGTGA come from the germline V gene. This CDR3 comprises 15 residues.

The chain uses TRBV7-3 and TRBJ2-3; a possible D gene is TRBD1 (6 bases). Germline V CDR1 and CDR2: SGHTA, FQGTGA. The CDR3 contains 15 residues. V was clipped by 5 bases and J by 5 bases, with 17 bases between them. The CDR3 sequence: CASSNAQGSLDTQYF. Written as DNA, the CDR3 is TGTGCCAGCAGCAATGCACAGGGATCTTTAGATACGCAGTATTTT.

Notes on this clonotype: One end of the junction varies from germline; a read error may be responsible. The chain joins TRBV5-1 to TRBJ2-6, with TRBD1 as a possible D gene (6 bases). Germline V lookup: CDR1 SGHRS, CDR2 YFSETQ. The CDR3 extends over 12 amino acids. The CDR3, as DNA: TGCGCCAGCGGTTTGGGGGCCAGCGTCCTGACTTTC. This gives the protein CASGLGASVLTF.

The V gene is TRBV5-1, the J gene TRBJ2-2; 8 positions match TRBD1. The CDR3 is 15 amino acids. J gave up 0 bases and V 3 bases, and 1 base lay outside the gene matches. Germline V gene sequence: CDR1 SGHRS, CDR2 YFSETQ. In DNA, the CDR3 is TGCGCCAGCAGCTGGACAGGGTCGAACACCGGGGAGCTGTTTTTT. Encoded protein: CASSWTGSNTGELFF.

This clonotype came up a few times. An end of the junction differs from the germline gene, which may be a read error. The rearrangement links TRBV15 to TRBJ2-3; TRBD2 matches at 12 bases. The CDR3 is 16 residues long. CDR1 is LNHNV and CDR2 is YYDKDF in the germline V gene (reference sequence). The CDR3 nucleotides are TGTGCCACCGGCAGAGATGTGACTAGCGGGAGTGTTACGCAGTATTTT. Protein product: CATGRDVTSGSVTQYF. The full variable domain, rest sourced from reference TRBV15 and TRBJ2-3, is DAMVIQNPRYQVTQFGKPVTLSCSQTLNHNVMYWYQQKSSQAPKLLFHYYDKDFNNEADTPDNFQSRRPNTSFCFLDIRSPGLGDTAMYLCATGRDVTSGSVTQYFGPGTRLTVL.

This clonotype appeared many times. This chain joins TRBV7-9 and TRBJ2-7; D gene uncertain. The CDR3 contains 12 residues. Germline V gene sequence: CDR1 SEHNR, CDR2 FQNEAQ (reference sequence). Trimming removed 5 bases from V and 4 bases from J, with 9 bases in between. CDR3 loop: CASSPRGYEQYF. The CDR3 coding sequence is TGTGCCAGCAGCCCCCGTGGGTACGAGCAGTACTTC.

This clonotype came up many times. V usage is TRBV4-1 and J usage is TRBJ1-2; D not resolved. This CDR3 is built from 14 residues. Germline loops: CDR1 MGHRA, CDR2 YSYEKL. Trimming shortened V by 0 bases and J by 8 bases, and 13 bases separated the two germline ends. CDR3 coding DNA: TGCGCCAGCAGCCAAGATATAGCAAGTGGGGGCTACACCTTC. Amino acid sequence: CASSQDIASGGYTF.

The chain links TRBV12-3 or TRBV12-4 to TRBJ2-5; 9 nucleotides align to TRBD1. V lost 6 bases, J lost 4 bases, and 12 bases stayed unmatched. The CDR3 contains 16 residues. The CDR3 region is CASSMNLGQGRETQYF. The CDR3 coding sequence is TGTGCCAGCAGCATGAATCTGGGACAGGGAAGAGAGACCCAGTACTTC.

Only a few counts were recorded for this clonotype. The chain carries TRBV6-1 and TRBJ2-5; no reliable D call. The last part of the DNA fits TRBJ2-7 better; the J call may be wrong. The V gene's germline CDR1 is MNHNS and CDR2 SASEGT. The length of the CDR3 is 11 residues. The CDR3 sequence is CASSHEFEQYF. The CDR3 region has the DNA TGTGCCAGCAGTCATGAGTTCGAGCAGTACTTC.

The rearrangement joins TRBV20-1 to TRBJ2-5; TRBD2 matches at 10 bases. The CDR3 is 14 amino acids. Looked up from germline, CDR1 is DFQATT and CDR2 is SNEGSKA (reference sequence). J gave up 11 bases and V 3 bases, and 12 bases lay outside the gene matches. The CDR3 reads CSASRTSGQGEQYF. The CDR3 nucleotides are TGCAGTGCTAGCAGGACTAGCGGCCAAGGGGAGCAGTACTTC.

The V call is TRBV20-1, the J call TRBJ1-5, with unresolved D. V lost 1 base to trimming and J lost 0 bases, with 16 bases between them. CDR1 is DFQATT, CDR2 SNEGSKA, per germline (reference sequence). This CDR3 has 17 amino acids. CDR3 DNA: TGCAGTGCTAGAGCTATGTGGTTGGAATATAGCAATCAGCCCCAGCATTTT. Protein sequence: CSARAMWLEYSNQPQHF.

A remark on this clonotype: One end of the junction varies from germline; a read error may be responsible. The chain joins TRBV20-1 to TRBJ2-3; the match to TRBD2 covers 9 bases. This CDR3 is 15 amino acids long. Germline V gene data show CDR1 as DFQATT and CDR2 as SNEGSKA (reference sequence). CDR3 nucleotides: TGCAGCCGCTGGGGGGCGGGGGGGCGGAGAGATGCGCAGTATTTT. Residues: CSRWGAGGRRDAQYF.

CDR3 amino acids: CATSGDGGAQPQHF. The CDR3 DNA follows: TGTGCCACCTCGGGGGACGGGGGTGCGCAGCCCCAGCATTTT. The rearrangement uses TRBV15 and TRBJ1-5; D might be TRBD1 (5 bases). CDR1 is LNHNV and CDR2 is YYDKDF in the germline V gene (reference sequence). This CDR3 is built from 14 residues. Deletions cut 8 bases from V and 7 bases from J, with 18 bases between.

In this sample, this clonotype turned up a few times. V and J are TRBV10-2 and TRBJ2-5, with TRBD1 matching 10 bases. This CDR3 spans 14 amino acids. Germline CDR1 and CDR2: WSHSY and SAAADI. The V gene end was trimmed by 6 bases and the J gene end by 4 bases; junction bases not matched to a gene: 5. In DNA form, the CDR3 reads TGCGCCAGCAGCTATGACAGGGGGCCAGAGACCCAGTACTTC. It specifies CASSYDRGPETQYF.

This clonotype has a handful of counts. J is TRBJ1-2 and V is TRBV27; 10 bases agree with TRBD1. The germline CDR1 and CDR2 sequences are MNHEY and SMNVEV (reference sequence). The J segment lost 7 bases and the V segment lost 5 bases, leaving 10 bases of the junction unmatched. The CDR3 extends over 15 amino acids. In nucleotides, the CDR3 is TGTGCCAGCAGTCGCCAGGGACAGGGGATCGGTGGCTACACCTTC. Translated: CASSRQGQGIGGYTF.

The chain is built from TRBV5-5 and TRBJ2-7; 9 bases match TRBD1. CDR1 and CDR2 (germline): SGHKS, YYEKEE (reference sequence). The CDR3 is 18 amino acids. V lost 1 base, J lost 5 bases, and 16 bases stayed unmatched. The CDR3 DNA reads TGTGCCAGCAGCTTGCGCGCCGGAGGGGGGGACAGGGCCAACGAGCAGTACTTC. It translates to CASSLRAGGGDRANEQYF.

This chain uses TRBV7-9 with TRBJ2-4; unclear D gene. Germline CDR1 is SEHNR and CDR2 is FQNEAQ (reference sequence). V was shortened by 5 bases and J by 7 bases, with 21 bases between the two germline ends. This CDR3 is 16 amino acids long. The CDR3 loop reads CASSPSTRSPPNIQYF. CDR3 sequence (DNA): TGTGCCAGCAGCCCAAGCACGAGGTCCCCCCCCAACATTCAGTACTTC.